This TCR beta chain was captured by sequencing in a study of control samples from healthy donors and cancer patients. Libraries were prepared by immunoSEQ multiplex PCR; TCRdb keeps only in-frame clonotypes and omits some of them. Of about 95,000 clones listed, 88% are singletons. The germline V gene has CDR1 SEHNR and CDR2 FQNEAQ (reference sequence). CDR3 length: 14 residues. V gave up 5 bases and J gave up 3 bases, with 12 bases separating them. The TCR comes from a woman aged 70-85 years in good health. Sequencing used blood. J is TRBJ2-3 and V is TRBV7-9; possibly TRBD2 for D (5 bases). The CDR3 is CASSPRLLTDTQYF. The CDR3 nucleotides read TGTGCCAGCAGCCCAAGACTATTGACAGATACGCAGTATTTT.